The clone carrying this T cell receptor (beta chain) was recorded a few times. The V and J ends lost 2 bases and 2 bases respectively, with 13 bases between them. The CDR3 extends over 15 amino acids. From germline, CDR1 is MNHEY and CDR2 SVGAGI. The data stem from a study of beta chain features in type 1 diabetes. The study reverse transcribed the entire isolated RNA, so it sequenced expressed TCRB transcripts. The protocol was immunoSEQ multiplex PCR, while the TCRdb copy is restricted to in-frame clones and leaves out a portion. Among 970,000 or so clones listed, about 17% were seen once. The receptor was derived from a woman aged 18-29 years in good health. The sequencing sample was made of naive CD4+ T cells from blood. The J gene is TRBJ2-7, the V gene TRBV6-5; TRBD1 or TRBD2 may be the D gene (5 bases each). The CDR3, as DNA: TGTGCCAGCAGTTACGGCCAGGGAGCCGCCTACGAGCAGTACTTC. This gives the protein CASSYGQGAAYEQYF.